One sample yielded the 9 T cell receptor beta chains listed below, sequenced in a study of Ad26.COV2.S vaccination and SARS-CoV-2 variants. Regarding treatment: some 19 received Ad26.COV2.S at low or high dose, single or two shots; 5 received placebo; per-sample allocation not given. Sampling took place 63 days after the first vaccine or placebo injection. Some clones are missing from TCRdb's copy, which holds only in-frame ones; the method was immunoSEQ multiplex PCR. The sample holds around 320,000 clones, about 86% seen once. This specimen consisted of peripheral blood, obtained in a trial of Ad26.COV2.S vaccine versus placebo. These receptors all come from a person aged 18-60 years who received the Ad26.COV2.S COVID-19 vaccine or a placebo.

This chain uses TRBV3-1 (or the pseudogene TRBV3-2) with TRBJ2-1, with 9 bases aligning to TRBD2. Germline loops: CDR1 LGHDT, CDR2 YNNKEL (reference sequence). This CDR3 is 15 amino acids long. V lost 4 bases and J lost 2; bases outside the gene matches: 3. The chain's CDR3 is CASSPSGGPYNEQFF. CDR3 sequence (DNA): TGTGCCAGCAGCCCGAGCGGGGGGCCCTACAATGAGCAGTTCTTC.

The chain recombines TRBV11-3 with TRBJ1-1; D not certain. The CDR3 is 13 amino acids. Germline-derived CDR1 and CDR2 are SGHNT and YENEEA. Between the trimmed V and J ends, which lost 5 bases and 9 bases, there was a span of 16 bases. This chain's CDR3 is CASSLRGSGKAFF. The CDR3 nucleotides read TGTGCCAGCAGCCTGCGAGGGTCGGGGAAAGCTTTCTTT.

V gene TRBV5-8 combines with J gene TRBJ1-2; perhaps TRBD1 as D (5 bases). Germline CDR1 SGHTS, CDR2 YDEGEE. The V and J ends lost 9 bases and 3 bases respectively, with 12 bases between them. The CDR3 runs 12 residues. The CDR3 nucleotides read TGTGCCACGAGTGGGACCTACTATGGCTACACCTTC. Protein product: CATSGTYYGYTF.

This chain uses TRBV2 with TRBJ1-2; 9 bases agree with TRBD1. Germline CDR1 SNHLY, CDR2 FYNNEI. Germline trimming cut 7 bases from V and 9 bases from J; bases unmatched to any gene: 9. There are 13 residues in the CDR3. The CDR3 nucleotides read TGTGCCAGCATTGGGACAGGGTTTCGGAGCTACACCTTC. This encodes CASIGTGFRSYTF.

The gene calls are TRBV5-4 and TRBJ1-2; D is perhaps TRBD1 (6 bases). The CDR3 totals 16 residues. V was pared by 2 bases and J by 1 base, with 15 bases between. Germline V CDR1 and CDR2: SGHNT, YYREEE (reference sequence). The CDR3 sequence: CASSFGGPQLNYGYTF. CDR3 DNA sequence: TGTGCCAGCAGCTTTGGGGGGCCTCAACTTAACTATGGCTACACCTTC.

The chain recombines TRBV12-3 or TRBV12-4 with TRBJ2-2; no clear D gene. The V and J ends lost 2 bases and 6 bases respectively, with 1 base between them. This CDR3 is built from 11 residues. In DNA form, the CDR3 reads TGTGCCAGCAGTTTATCCGGGGAGCTGTTTTTT. As protein: CASSLSGELFF.

The rearrangement links TRBV20-1 to TRBJ2-5; no firm D call. Trimming removed 3 bases at V and 2 bases at J, with 10 bases between. Germline CDR1 DFQATT, CDR2 SNEGSKA (reference sequence). The CDR3 sequence is 13 residues long. As DNA, the CDR3 is TGCAGTGCTAGTGTGACTGGACAAGAGACCCAGTACTTC. Protein product: CSASVTGQETQYF.

The chain joins TRBV28 to TRBJ1-5, with TRBD1 as a possible D gene (5 bases). CDR1 MDHEN and CDR2 SYDVKM come from the germline V gene. V was shortened by 7 bases and J by 5 bases, with 15 bases between the two germline ends. This CDR3 has 14 residues. The CDR3 loop reads CASTPGGEYQPQHF. The CDR3 coding sequence is TGTGCCAGCACCCCTGGGGGGGAATATCAGCCCCAGCATTTT.

The chain recombines TRBV3-1 (or the pseudogene TRBV3-2) with TRBJ1-2; possible D gene TRBD1, 6 bases. This CDR3 contains 14 residues. In germline, CDR1 is LGHDT, CDR2 YNNKEL (reference sequence). V dropped 3 bases and J dropped 8 bases, with 16 bases sitting between them. CDR3 region: CASSHRRGSGGYTF. The CDR3 region has the DNA TGTGCCAGCAGCCACCGCAGGGGTTCGGGAGGCTACACCTTC.